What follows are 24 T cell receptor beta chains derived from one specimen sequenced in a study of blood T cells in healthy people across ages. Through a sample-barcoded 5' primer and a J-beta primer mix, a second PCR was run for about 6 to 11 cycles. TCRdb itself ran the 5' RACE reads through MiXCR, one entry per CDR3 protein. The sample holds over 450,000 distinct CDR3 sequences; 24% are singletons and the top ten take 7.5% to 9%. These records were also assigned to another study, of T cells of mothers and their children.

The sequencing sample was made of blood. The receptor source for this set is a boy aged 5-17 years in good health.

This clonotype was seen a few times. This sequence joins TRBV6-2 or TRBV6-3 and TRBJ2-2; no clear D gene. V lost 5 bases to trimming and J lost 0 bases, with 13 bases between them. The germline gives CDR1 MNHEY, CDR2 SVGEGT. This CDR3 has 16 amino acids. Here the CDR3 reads CASSPTEPPNTGELFF. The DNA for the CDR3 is TGTGCCAGCAGTCCCACAGAGCCCCCGAACACCGGGGAGCTGTTTTTT.

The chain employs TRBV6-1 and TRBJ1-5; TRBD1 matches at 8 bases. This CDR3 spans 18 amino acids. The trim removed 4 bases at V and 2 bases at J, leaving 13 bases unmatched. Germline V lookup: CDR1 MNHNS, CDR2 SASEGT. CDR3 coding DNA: TGTGCCAGCAGTGGGACAGGGTTGTATTCGGTTGGCAATCAGCCCCAGCATTTT. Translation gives CASSGTGLYSVGNQPQHF.

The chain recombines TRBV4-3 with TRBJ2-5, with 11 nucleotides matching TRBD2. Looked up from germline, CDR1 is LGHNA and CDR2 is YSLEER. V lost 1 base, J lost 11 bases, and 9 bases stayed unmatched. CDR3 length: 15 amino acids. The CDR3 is CASSQGASGRWEQYF. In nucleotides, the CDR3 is TGCGCCAGCAGCCAAGGGGCTAGCGGGAGGTGGGAGCAGTACTTC.

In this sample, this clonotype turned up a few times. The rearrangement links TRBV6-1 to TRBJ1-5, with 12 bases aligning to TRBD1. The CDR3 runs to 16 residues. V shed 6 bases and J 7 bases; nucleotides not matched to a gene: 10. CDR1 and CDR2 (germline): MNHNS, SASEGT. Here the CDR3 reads CASSEKPGTGGQPQHF. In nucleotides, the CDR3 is TGTGCCAGCAGCGAGAAGCCCGGGACAGGGGGCCAGCCCCAGCATTTT.

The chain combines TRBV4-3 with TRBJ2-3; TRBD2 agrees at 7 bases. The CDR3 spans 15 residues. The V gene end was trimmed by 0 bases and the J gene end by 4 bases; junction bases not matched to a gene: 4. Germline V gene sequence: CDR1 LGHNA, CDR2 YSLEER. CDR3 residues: CASSQEVLAADTQYF. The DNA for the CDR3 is TGCGCCAGCAGCCAAGAGGTGCTAGCGGCAGATACGCAGTATTTT.

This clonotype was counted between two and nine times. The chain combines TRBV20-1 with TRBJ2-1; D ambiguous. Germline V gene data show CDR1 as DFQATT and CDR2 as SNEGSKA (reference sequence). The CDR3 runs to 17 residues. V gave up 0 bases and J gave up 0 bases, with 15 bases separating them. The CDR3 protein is CSARDGSGPNSYNEQFF. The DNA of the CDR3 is TGCAGTGCTAGAGATGGATCAGGCCCGAACTCCTACAATGAGCAGTTCTTC.

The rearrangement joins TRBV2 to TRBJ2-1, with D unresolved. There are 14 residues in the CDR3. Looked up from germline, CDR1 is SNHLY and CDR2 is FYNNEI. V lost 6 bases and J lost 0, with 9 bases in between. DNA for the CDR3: TGTGCCAGCAGAAACATGGGCTCCTACAATGAGCAGTTCTTC. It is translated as CASRNMGSYNEQFF.

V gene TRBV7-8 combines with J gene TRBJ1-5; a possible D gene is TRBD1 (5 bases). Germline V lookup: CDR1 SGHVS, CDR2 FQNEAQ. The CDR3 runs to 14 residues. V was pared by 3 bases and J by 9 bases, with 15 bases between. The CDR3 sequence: CASSLGDGSRPQHF. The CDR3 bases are TGTGCCAGCAGCTTGGGGGACGGTTCACGGCCCCAGCATTTT.

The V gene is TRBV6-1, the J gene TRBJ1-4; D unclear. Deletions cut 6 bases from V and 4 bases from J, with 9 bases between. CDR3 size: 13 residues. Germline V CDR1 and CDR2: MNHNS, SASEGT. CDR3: CASSSENNEKLFF. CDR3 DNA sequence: TGTGCCAGCAGCTCGGAGAATAATGAAAAACTGTTTTTT.

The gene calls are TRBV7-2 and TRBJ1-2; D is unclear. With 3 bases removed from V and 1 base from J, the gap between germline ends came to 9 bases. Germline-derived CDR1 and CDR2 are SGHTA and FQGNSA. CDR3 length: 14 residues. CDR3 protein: CASSFIGVNYGYTF. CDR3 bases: TGTGCCAGCAGCTTCATAGGAGTTAACTATGGCTACACCTTC. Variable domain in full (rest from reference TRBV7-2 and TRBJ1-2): GAGVSQSPSNKVTEKGKDVELRCDPISGHTALYWYRQSLGQGLEFLIYFQGNSAPDKSGLPSDRFSAERTGGSVSTLTIQRTQQEDSAVYLCASSFIGVNYGYTFGSGTRLTVV.

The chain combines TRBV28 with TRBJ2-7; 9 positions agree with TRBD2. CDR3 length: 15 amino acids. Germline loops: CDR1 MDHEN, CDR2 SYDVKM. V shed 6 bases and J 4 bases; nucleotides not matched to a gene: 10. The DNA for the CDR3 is TGTGCCAGCAGACCTTCACTAGCGGGTGTTTACGAGCAGTACTTC. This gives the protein CASRPSLAGVYEQYF.

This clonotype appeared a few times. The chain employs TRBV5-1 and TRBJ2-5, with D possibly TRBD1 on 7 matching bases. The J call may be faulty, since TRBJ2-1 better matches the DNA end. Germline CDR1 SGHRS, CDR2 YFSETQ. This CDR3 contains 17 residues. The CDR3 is CASRLLAGGYDRNEQFF. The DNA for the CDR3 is TGCGCCAGCAGGCTTTTGGCAGGGGGGTACGACCGGAATGAGCAGTTCTTC.

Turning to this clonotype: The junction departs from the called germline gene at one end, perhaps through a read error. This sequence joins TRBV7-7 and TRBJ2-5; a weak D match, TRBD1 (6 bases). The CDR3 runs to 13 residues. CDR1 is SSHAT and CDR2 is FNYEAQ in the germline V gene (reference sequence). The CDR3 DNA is TGTGCTAGCAGCTTAGGGGACATAGAGACCCAGTACTTC. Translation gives CASSLGDIETQYF.

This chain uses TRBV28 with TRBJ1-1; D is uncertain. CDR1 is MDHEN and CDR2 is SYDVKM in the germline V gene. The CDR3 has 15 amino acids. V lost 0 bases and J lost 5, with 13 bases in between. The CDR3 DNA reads TGTGCCAGCAGTTTATGGAAACAAAGCCCTACTGAAGCTTTCTTT. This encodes CASSLWKQSPTEAFF.

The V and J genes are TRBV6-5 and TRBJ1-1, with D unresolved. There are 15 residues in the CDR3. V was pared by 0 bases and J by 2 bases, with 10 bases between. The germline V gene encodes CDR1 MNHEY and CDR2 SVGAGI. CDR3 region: CASSYSPDGNTEAFF. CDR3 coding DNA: TGTGCCAGCAGTTACTCCCCCGATGGTAACACTGAAGCTTTCTTT.

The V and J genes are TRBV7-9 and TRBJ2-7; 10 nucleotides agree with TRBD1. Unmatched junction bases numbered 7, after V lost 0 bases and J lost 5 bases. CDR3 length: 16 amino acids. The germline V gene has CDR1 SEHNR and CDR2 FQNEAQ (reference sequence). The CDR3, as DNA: TGTGCCAGCAGCTTAGCCACAGGACAGGGGGTCCACGAGCAGTACTTC. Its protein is CASSLATGQGVHEQYF.

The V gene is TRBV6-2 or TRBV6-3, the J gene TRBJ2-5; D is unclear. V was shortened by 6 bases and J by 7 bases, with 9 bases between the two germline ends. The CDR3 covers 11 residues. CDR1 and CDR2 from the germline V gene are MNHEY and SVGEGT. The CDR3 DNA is TGTGCCAGCAGCCCGAAGGCGACCCAGTACTTC. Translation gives CASSPKATQYF.

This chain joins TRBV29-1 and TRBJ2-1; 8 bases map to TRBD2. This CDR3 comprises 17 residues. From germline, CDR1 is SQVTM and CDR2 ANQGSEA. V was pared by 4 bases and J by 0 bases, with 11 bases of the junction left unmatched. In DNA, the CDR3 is TGCAGCGTTGCGGGAGGGCCCTTCGGGAGCTCCTACAATGAGCAGTTCTTC. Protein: CSVAGGPFGSSYNEQFF.

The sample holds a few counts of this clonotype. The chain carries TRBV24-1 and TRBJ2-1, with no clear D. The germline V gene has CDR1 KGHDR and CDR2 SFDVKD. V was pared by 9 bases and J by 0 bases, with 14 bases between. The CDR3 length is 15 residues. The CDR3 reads CATGLGFSSYNEQFF. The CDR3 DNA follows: TGTGCCACCGGTCTCGGCTTTAGCTCCTACAATGAGCAGTTCTTC.

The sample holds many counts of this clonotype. The CDR3 DNA follows: TGTGCCAGCAGCTCATGGACTAGCGGGGACTACGAGCAGTACTTC. It yields the protein CASSSWTSGDYEQYF. The V and J genes are TRBV13 and TRBJ2-7; TRBD2 matches at 12 bases. This CDR3 has 15 residues. Germline-derived CDR1 and CDR2 are PRHDT and FYEKMQ (reference sequence). J was trimmed by 3 bases and V by 4 bases; bases with no gene match: 4.

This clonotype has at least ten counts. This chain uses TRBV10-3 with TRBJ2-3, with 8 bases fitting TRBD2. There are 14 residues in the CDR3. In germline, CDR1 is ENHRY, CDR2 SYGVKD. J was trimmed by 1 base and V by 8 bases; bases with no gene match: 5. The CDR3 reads CAISSGGGTDTQYF. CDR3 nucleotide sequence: TGTGCCATCTCGAGCGGGGGTGGCACAGATACGCAGTATTTT.

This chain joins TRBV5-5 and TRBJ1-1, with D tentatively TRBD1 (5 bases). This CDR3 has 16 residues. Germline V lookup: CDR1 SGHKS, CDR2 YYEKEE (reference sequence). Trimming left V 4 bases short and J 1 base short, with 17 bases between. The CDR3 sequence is CASSPRWAGGNTEAFF. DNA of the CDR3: TGTGCCAGCAGCCCACGTTGGGCGGGGGGGAACACTGAAGCTTTCTTT.

Written as DNA, the CDR3 is TGTGCCAGCAGCCGGGACAGGGTAGGCGGCTACACCTTC. Its protein is CASSRDRVGGYTF. This rearrangement joins TRBV2 to TRBJ1-2, with 9 bases aligning to TRBD1. The germline V gene encodes CDR1 SNHLY and CDR2 FYNNEI. This CDR3 region has 13 residues. V was clipped by 6 bases and J by 8 bases; unmatched bases: 7. The full variable domain, in which reference TRBV2 and TRBJ1-2 provide the parts outside the CDR3, is EPEVTQTPSHQVTQMGQEVILRCVPISNHLYFYWYRQILGQKVEFLVSFYNNEISEKSEIFDDQFSVERPDGSNFTLKIRSTKLEDSAMYFCASSRDRVGGYTFGSGTRLTVV.

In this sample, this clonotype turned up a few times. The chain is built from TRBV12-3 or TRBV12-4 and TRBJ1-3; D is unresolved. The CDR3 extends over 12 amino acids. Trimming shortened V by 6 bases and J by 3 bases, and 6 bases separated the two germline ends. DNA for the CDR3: TGTGCCAGCAGGCAAGATGGAAACACCATATATTTT. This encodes CASRQDGNTIYF.